This TCR beta chain comes out of a study of T cell changes during pregnancy in multiple sclerosis. Profiling relied on immunoSEQ multiplex PCR, and the TCRdb table lists in-frame clones only, not all of them. The table includes some 76,000 clones, around 90% detected once. J gave up 1 base and V 3 bases, and 7 bases lay outside the gene matches. The CDR3 is made up of 17 amino acids. CDR1 is SGDLS, CDR2 YYNGEE, per germline. The sequencing used CD4+ T cells from peripheral blood mononuclear cells, collected after pregnancy. The rearrangement joins TRBV9 to TRBJ2-1, with 10 nucleotides matching TRBD2. This TCR derives from a female donor with multiple sclerosis, enrolled in a pregnancy study. The CDR3 loop is CASSGKRGGQSYNEQFF. The CDR3 coding sequence is TGTGCCAGCAGCGGAAAGCGGGGGGGCCAATCCTACAATGAGCAGTTCTTC.